The T cell receptor (beta chain) described here comes from a study of cytomegalovirus exposure and HLA in healthy donors. PCR was performed using 60 Vbeta and 13 Jbeta primers. Sequenced by immunoSEQ multiplex PCR; TCRdb stores in-frame clones only, minus some. Among about 150,000 clones listed, 80% to 85% were seen once. Study results and limitations: For most subjects, TCR beta sequences were reported to predict HLA-A and HLA-B alleles with accuracy. Information on immune exposure was restricted to one variable (CMV serostatus). High sensitivity and specificity were reportedly achieved when the classifier diagnosed cytomegalovirus status.

Germline V gives CDR1 SGHTA, CDR2 FQGTGA. The CDR3 contains 14 residues. V shed 1 base, J shed 6 bases, and the junction held 5 bases outside the gene matches. About this clone itself: Antigen: not known.

The sequencing input was PBMCs. The TCR sequence derives from a woman younger than 30 in good health and CMV-seronegative. V usage is TRBV7-3 and J usage is TRBJ1-2, with TRBD1 matching over 7 bases. This CDR3 reads CASSLIGGADGYTF. CDR3 nucleotide sequence: TGTGCCAGCAGCTTAATAGGGGGCGCTGATGGCTACACCTTC.